This paragraph covers one TCR beta chain sequence. The data are from a study of sequential checkpoint blockade in melanoma. Study background: After both sequences, patients received maintenance nivolumab.

Here immunoSEQ multiplex PCR was the method, and the copy in TCRdb shows in-frame clones only, minus some. The sample has about 40,000 clones; 75% to 90% are singletons. Treatment given: randomized to nivolumab then ipilimumab (arm A) or the reverse (arm B). DNA-damaging chemotherapy had not been given to any patient beforehand. The J segment lost 4 bases and the V segment lost 4 bases, leaving 10 bases of the junction unmatched. This CDR3 has 15 amino acids. Germline V gene data show CDR1 as SGHRS and CDR2 as YFSETQ. The material was CD8+ T cells sorted from blood (inferred from file names), obtained from a patient given nivolumab and ipilimumab in sequence. The genes are TRBV5-1 and TRBJ1-2; 7 nucleotides line up with TRBD1. This sequence originates from a human donor with melanoma. Written as DNA, the CDR3 is TGCGCCAGCAGCCTTCTGACAGGGAGCCCCTATGGCTACACCTTC. Its translation is CASSLLTGSPYGYTF. The whole variable domain, remainder taken from reference TRBV5-1 and TRBJ1-2, is KAGVTQTPRYLIKTRGQQVTLSCSPISGHRSVSWYQQTPGQGLQFLFEYFSETQRNKGNFPGRFSGRQFSNSRSEMNVSTLELGDSALYLCASSLLTGSPYGYTFGSGTRLTVV.